The T cell receptor (beta chain) described here comes from a study of blood T cell repertoires in COVID-19. On the study more broadly: From the United States, Italy and Spain came samples of acute and convalescent COVID-19. The analysed material was cDNA or gDNA that came from T cells, B-cell-depleted T cells, or PBMCs.

Original methodology: How many nucleated cells were present was estimated from reference gene primer amplification. Libraries were prepared by immunoSEQ multiplex PCR; TCRdb keeps only in-frame clonotypes and omits some of them. That table furnishes V, J and clone size, whereas the DNA furnished D and trimming. The table has 50,000 to 55,000 clones, approximately 84% seen once. The clonotype was recovered from a human donor with active COVID-19. The donor label of this sample is uncertain. The sequenced sample consisted of peripheral blood.

The CDR3 DNA reads TGTGCCAGCAGCCCGGGGACAGGGGACACTGAAGCTTTCTTT. Translated: CASSPGTGDTEAFF. This sequence joins TRBV7-9 and TRBJ1-1; 10 bases line up with TRBD1. With V trimmed by 5 bases and J by 3 bases, 3 bases remained unmatched. This CDR3 contains 14 residues. CDR1 SEHNR and CDR2 FQNEAQ come from the germline V gene (reference sequence).